A selection of T cell receptor beta chains follows, all from one sample in a study of cytomegalovirus exposure and HLA in healthy donors. The protocol was immunoSEQ multiplex PCR, while the TCRdb copy is restricted to in-frame clones and leaves out a portion. The sample has roughly 170,000 clones, 60% to 85% seen once. The sequencing input was PBMCs. The source of these receptors is a female donor in good health and CMV-seronegative. Each CDR3 is given with its conserved first and last residue. The order of the fields is V gene, CDR3 length, J gene, CDR3 protein.

TRBV7-6	16	TRBJ1-1	CASSRAGGRLNTEAFF
TRBV7-8	11	TRBJ2-7	CASSDAIEQYF
TRBV5-4	18	TRBJ2-1	CASSLASSGSSPYNEQFF
TRBV28	17	TRBJ1-1	CASSSIDRVGLNTEAFF
TRBV6-5	12	TRBJ2-5	CASSYGRETQYF
TRBV5-1	15	TRBJ2-1	CASTEGTVSYNEQFF
TRBV2	14	TRBJ1-5	CASSAGGGNQPQHF
TRBV4-1	14	TRBJ2-7	CASSQESQVYEQYF
TRBV11-3	14	TRBJ1-1	CASSKGQGYTEAFF
TRBV6-5	16	TRBJ2-5	CASSYSGRLPQETQYF
TRBV3-2	8	TRBJ2-7	CAARPGYF
TRBV19	14	TRBJ1-2	CASSMDRGTYGYTF
TRBV7-6	12	TRBJ1-5	CASSLRGQPQHF
TRBV7-9	16	TRBJ1-6	CASSPPGQGGSSPLHF
TRBV7-9	18	TRBJ2-2	CASSLGLAAFANTGELFF